This T cell receptor (beta chain) appears in the sequencing data of a study of blood T cells in healthy people across ages. Germline V gives CDR1 MNHEY, CDR2 SVGAGI. The CDR3 extends over 16 amino acids. The V gene lost 4 bases and the J gene lost 4 bases, with 19 bases spanning the gap. This clonotype was found a few times. What it recognizes is unknown. Sample-barcoded 5' priming and a J-beta primer mix drove a second PCR of about 6 to 12 cycles. TCRdb processed the 5' RACE reads anew with MiXCR; each CDR3 protein has one entry. Here the sample spans around 500,000 distinct CDR3 sequences, roughly a quarter being singletons. Whole-study findings and limits: Unsorted PBMC input precluded a conclusive naive versus antigen-experienced comparison.

In addition, the sample was reused for a study of T cells of mothers and their children.

Sequencing input: blood. This receptor was taken from a boy younger than 10 in good health. V gene TRBV6-5 combines with J gene TRBJ1-2; a possible D gene is TRBD1 (5 bases). The CDR3 bases are TGTGCCAGCAGTTCCCTCGCGGGACGAGGTCTCTATGGCTACACCTTC. This codes for CASSSLAGRGLYGYTF.